The clone carrying this T cell receptor (beta chain) appeared many times. Antigen specificity is unknown. The source of the sample is a study of identical twins. V was cut by 1 base and J by 0 bases, with 3 bases left in between. The CDR3 length is 13 residues. The germline V gene encodes CDR1 ENHRY and CDR2 SYGVKD. Study-wide points: Surplus twin overlap in beta out-of-frame sequences was less pronounced.

With template switching, a universal primer site was added, and the cDNA carried unique molecular identifiers. MiXCR, applied by TCRdb to the 5' RACE reads, yields one record per CDR3 protein. The top ten clones hold 1.6% of a sample with some 630,000 distinct CDR3 sequences, roughly 6.6% of them seen once. This sample was shared with a second study, whose subject was yellow fever vaccine responses in identical twins.

What was sequenced was PBMCs. The chain is built from TRBV10-3 and TRBJ1-1; D is undetermined. The TCR sequence derives from a woman younger than 35 in good health. The CDR3 spells CAISEWLNTEAFF. CDR3 bases: TGTGCCATCAGTGAGTGGCTGAACACTGAAGCTTTCTTT.